These 5 T cell receptor beta chains share one sample of origin, sequenced in a study of response to subunit inactivated influenza vaccine. TCRdb independently ran MiXCR on the RT-PCR reads; one entry per CDR3 protein. In the table there are about 700,000 distinct CDR3 sequences, 14% of which are singletons. The input for sequencing was PBMCs from blood, taken 14 days before vaccination. These receptors were obtained from a man aged 50 or older who received an inactivated influenza vaccine.

The CDR3: CSVKGTGYEQYF. CDR3 nucleotide sequence: TGCAGCGTCAAAGGGACAGGGTATGAGCAGTACTTC. The rearrangement uses TRBV29-1 and TRBJ2-7, with 9 bases identical to TRBD1. The V gene end was trimmed by 6 bases and the J gene end by 7 bases; junction bases not matched to a gene: 7. The CDR3 consists of 12 residues. The germline V gene has CDR1 SQVTM and CDR2 ANQGSEA.

This clonotype has a handful of counts. The chain couples TRBV6-1 to TRBJ1-6; the D gene is possibly TRBD1 (5 bases). In germline, CDR1 is MNHNS, CDR2 SASEGT. Trimming took 8 bases from V and 0 from J, leaving 20 bases between them. This CDR3 has 18 residues. The CDR3 coding sequence is TGTGCCAGCGGATTTGGGGGTGGCCTCAGCTCCTATAATTCACCCCTCCACTTT. This codes for CASGFGGGLSSYNSPLHF.

The chain couples TRBV27 to TRBJ1-1; 9 bases are a match to TRBD1. The CDR3 sequence is 13 residues long. Germline values: CDR1 MNHEY, CDR2 SMNVEV (reference sequence). After removal of 6 bases from V and 6 bases from J, the junction contained 5 bases not matched to a gene. CDR3 protein: CASRKTGGSEAFF. CDR3 bases: TGTGCCAGCAGAAAAACAGGGGGCTCTGAAGCTTTCTTT.

The genes are TRBV7-2 and TRBJ2-1; tentative D call: TRBD2 (7 bases). The CDR3 is 13 residues long. Trimming left V 8 bases short and J 0 bases short, with 8 bases between. Germline lookup yields CDR1 SGHTA and CDR2 FQGNSA. The CDR3 region is CASGGASYNEQFF. CDR3 bases: TGTGCCAGCGGGGGGGCCTCCTACAATGAGCAGTTCTTC.

This clonotype was seen only a few times. The chain employs TRBV20-1 and TRBJ2-5; D is perhaps TRBD2 (6 bases). V was shortened by 5 bases and J by 5 bases, with 21 bases between the two germline ends. Germline lookup yields CDR1 DFQATT and CDR2 SNEGSKA (reference sequence). This CDR3 is built from 15 residues. The CDR3, as DNA: TGCAGTGCTCCGAGCCTAGCGACTAATTCGGAGACCCAGTACTTC. Protein product: CSAPSLATNSETQYF.